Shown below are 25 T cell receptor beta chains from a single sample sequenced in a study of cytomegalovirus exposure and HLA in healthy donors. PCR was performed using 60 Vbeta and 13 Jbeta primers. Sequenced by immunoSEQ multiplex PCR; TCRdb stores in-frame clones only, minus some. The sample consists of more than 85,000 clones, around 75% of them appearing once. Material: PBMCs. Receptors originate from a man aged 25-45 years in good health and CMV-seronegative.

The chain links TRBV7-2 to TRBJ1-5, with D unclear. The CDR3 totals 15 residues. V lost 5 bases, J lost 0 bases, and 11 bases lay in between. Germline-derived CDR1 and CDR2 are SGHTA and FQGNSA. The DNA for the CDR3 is TGTGCCAGCAGCCCCGGCGACTATAGCAATCAGCCCCAGCATTTT. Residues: CASSPGDYSNQPQHF.

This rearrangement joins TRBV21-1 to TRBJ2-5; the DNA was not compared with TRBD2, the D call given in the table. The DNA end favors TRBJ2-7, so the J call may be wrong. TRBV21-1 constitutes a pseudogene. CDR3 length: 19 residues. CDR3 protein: CASSKREWKLAGVDYEQYF. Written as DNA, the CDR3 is TGTGCCAGCAGCAAAAGGGAATGGAAACTAGCGGGAGTAGACTACGAGCAGTACTTC.

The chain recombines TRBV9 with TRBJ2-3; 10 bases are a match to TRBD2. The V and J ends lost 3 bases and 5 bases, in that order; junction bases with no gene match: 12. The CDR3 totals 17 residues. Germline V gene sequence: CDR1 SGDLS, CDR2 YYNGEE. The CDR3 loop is CASSAAPSGGGEDTQYF. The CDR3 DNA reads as TGTGCCAGCAGCGCCGCCCCTAGCGGGGGAGGAGAAGATACGCAGTATTTT.

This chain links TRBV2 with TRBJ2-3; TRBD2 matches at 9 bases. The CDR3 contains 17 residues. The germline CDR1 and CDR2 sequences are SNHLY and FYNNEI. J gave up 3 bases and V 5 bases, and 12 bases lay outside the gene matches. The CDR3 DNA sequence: TGTGCCAGCAGTTCCGGGGGAGCGGGGGGTAGGACAGATACGCAGTATTTT. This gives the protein CASSSGGAGGRTDTQYF.

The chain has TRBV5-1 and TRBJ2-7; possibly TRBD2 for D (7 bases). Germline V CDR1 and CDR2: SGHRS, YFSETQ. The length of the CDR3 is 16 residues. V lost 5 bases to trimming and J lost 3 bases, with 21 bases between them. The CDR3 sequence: CASRGERGGSIYEQYF. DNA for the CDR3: TGCGCCAGCAGGGGCGAAAGGGGGGGGTCCATCTACGAGCAGTACTTC.

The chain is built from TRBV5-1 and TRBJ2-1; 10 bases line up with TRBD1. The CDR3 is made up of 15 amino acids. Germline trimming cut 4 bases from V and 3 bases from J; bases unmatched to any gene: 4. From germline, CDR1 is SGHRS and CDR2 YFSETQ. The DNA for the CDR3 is TGCGCCAGCAGCGAGGGACAGGGGCACTACAATGAGCAGTTCTTC. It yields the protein CASSEGQGHYNEQFF. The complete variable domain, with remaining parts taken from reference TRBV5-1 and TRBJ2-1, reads KAGVTQTPRYLIKTRGQQVTLSCSPISGHRSVSWYQQTPGQGLQFLFEYFSETQRNKGNFPGRFSGRQFSNSRSEMNVSTLELGDSALYLCASSEGQGHYNEQFFGPGTRLTVL.

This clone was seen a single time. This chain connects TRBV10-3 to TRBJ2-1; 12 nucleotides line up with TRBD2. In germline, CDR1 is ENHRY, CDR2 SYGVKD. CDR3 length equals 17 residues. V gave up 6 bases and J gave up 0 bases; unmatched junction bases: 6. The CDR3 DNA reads TGTGCCATCAGGACTAGCGGGGGCTACAGCTCCTACAATGAGCAGTTCTTC. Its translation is CAIRTSGGYSSYNEQFF.

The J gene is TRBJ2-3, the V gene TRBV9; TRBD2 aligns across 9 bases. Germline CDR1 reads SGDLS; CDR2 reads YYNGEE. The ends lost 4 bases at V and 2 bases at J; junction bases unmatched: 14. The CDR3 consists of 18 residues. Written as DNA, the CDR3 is TGTGCCAGCAGCCCGGGACTAGCTTCTTTACCCCCCACAGATACGCAGTATTTT. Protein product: CASSPGLASLPPTDTQYF.

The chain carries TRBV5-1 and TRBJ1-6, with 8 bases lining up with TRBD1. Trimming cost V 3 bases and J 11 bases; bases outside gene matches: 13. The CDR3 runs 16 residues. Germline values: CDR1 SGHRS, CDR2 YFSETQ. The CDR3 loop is CASSSRGQGGLAPLHF. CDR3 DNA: TGCGCCAGCAGCTCAAGAGGACAGGGTGGTTTGGCACCCCTCCACTTT. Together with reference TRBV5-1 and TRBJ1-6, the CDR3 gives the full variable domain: KAGVTQTPRYLIKTRGQQVTLSCSPISGHRSVSWYQQTPGQGLQFLFEYFSETQRNKGNFPGRFSGRQFSNSRSEMNVSTLELGDSALYLCASSSRGQGGLAPLHFGNGTRLTVT.

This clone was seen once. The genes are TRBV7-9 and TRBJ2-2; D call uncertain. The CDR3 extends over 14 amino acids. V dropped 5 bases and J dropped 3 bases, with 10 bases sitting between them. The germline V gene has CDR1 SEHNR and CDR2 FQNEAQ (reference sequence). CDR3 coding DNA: TGTGCCAGCAGCCCGACTTTAGACACCGGGGAGCTGTTTTTT. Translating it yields CASSPTLDTGELFF. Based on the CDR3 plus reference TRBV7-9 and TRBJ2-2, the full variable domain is DTGVSQNPRHKITKRGQNVTFRCDPISEHNRLYWYRQTLGQGPEFLTYFQNEAQLEKSRLLSDRFSAERPKGSFSTLEIQRTEQGDSAMYLCASSPTLDTGELFFGEGSRLTVL.

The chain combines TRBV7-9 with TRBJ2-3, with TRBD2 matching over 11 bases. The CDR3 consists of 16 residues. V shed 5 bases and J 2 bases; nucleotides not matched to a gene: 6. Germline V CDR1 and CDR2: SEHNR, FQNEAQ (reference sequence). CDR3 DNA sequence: TGTGCCAGCAGCCGGGGGACTAGCGGTGACACAGATACGCAGTATTTT. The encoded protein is CASSRGTSGDTDTQYF. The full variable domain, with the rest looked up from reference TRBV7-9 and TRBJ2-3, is DTGVSQNPRHKITKRGQNVTFRCDPISEHNRLYWYRQTLGQGPEFLTYFQNEAQLEKSRLLSDRFSAERPKGSFSTLEIQRTEQGDSAMYLCASSRGTSGDTDTQYFGPGTRLTVL.

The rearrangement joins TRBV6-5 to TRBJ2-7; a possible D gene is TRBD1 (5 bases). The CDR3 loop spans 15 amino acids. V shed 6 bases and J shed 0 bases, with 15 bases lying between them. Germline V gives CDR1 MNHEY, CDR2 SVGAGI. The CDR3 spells CASRSISDNSYEQYF. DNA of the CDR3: TGTGCCAGCAGATCGATATCGGACAACTCCTACGAGCAGTACTTC.

The CDR3 spells CAWRRAGGKPEAFF. For the CDR3, the DNA is TGTGCCTGGAGAAGGGCAGGGGGGAAGCCTGAAGCTTTCTTT. This sequence joins TRBV30 and TRBJ1-1; 7 bases are shared with TRBD1. This CDR3 is 14 amino acids long. The V and J ends lost 3 bases and 6 bases, in that order; junction bases with no gene match: 10. CDR1 and CDR2 (germline): GTSNPN, SVGIG (reference sequence).

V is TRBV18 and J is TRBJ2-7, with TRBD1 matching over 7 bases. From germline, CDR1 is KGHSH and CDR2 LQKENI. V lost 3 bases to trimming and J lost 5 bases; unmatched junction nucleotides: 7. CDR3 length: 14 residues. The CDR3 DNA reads TGTGCCAGCTCACCGCGACAGGGAATAGACGAGCAGTACTTC. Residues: CASSPRQGIDEQYF.

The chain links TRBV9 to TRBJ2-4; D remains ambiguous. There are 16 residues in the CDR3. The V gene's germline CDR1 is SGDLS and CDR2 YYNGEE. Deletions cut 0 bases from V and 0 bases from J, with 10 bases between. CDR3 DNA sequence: TGTGCCAGCAGCGTAGAAACAGACCTAGCCAAAAACATTCAGTACTTC. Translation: CASSVETDLAKNIQYF.

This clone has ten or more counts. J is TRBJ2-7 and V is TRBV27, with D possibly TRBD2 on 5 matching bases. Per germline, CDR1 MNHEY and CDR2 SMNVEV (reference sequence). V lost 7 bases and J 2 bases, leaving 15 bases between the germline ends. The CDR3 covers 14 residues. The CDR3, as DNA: TGTGCCAGCAAAGGAGGTCAGGAGCCCTACGAGCAGTACTTC. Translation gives CASKGGQEPYEQYF.

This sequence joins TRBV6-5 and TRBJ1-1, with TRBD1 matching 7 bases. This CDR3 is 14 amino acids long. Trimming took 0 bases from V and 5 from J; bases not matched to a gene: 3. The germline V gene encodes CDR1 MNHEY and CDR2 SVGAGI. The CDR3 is CASSYSTGQTEAFF. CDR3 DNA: TGTGCCAGCAGTTACTCGACAGGGCAAACTGAAGCTTTCTTT.

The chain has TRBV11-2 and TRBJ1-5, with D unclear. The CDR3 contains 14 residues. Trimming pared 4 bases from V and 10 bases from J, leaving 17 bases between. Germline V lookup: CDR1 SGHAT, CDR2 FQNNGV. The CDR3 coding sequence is TGTGCCAGCAGCTCCGACTCCGAAATCAGCCCCCAGCATTTT. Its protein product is CASSSDSEISPQHF.

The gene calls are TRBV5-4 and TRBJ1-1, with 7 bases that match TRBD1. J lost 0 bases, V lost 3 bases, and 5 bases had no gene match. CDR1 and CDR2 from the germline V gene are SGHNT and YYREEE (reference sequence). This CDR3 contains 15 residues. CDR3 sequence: CASSYPGQMNTEAFF. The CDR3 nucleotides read TGTGCCAGCAGCTACCCGGGACAGATGAACACTGAAGCTTTCTTT.

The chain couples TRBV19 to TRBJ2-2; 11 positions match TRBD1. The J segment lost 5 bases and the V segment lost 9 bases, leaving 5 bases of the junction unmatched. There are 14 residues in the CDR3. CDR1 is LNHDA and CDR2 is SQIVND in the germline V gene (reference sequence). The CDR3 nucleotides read TGTGCCAGCGCCGGGACAGGGGGTACCGGGGAGCTGTTTTTT. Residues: CASAGTGGTGELFF.

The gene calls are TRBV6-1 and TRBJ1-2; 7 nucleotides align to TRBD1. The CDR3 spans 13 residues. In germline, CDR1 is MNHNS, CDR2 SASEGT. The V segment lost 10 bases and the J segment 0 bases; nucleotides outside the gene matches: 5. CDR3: CATSTGANYGYTF. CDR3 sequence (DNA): TGTGCCACTAGTACAGGGGCTAACTATGGCTACACCTTC.

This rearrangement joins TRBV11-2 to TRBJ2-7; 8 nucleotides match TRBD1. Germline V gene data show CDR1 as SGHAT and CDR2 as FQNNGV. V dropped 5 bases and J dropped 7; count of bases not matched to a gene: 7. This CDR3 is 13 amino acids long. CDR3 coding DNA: TGTGCCAGCAGCGAGGACAGGGCGGGTGAGCAGTACTTC. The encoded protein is CASSEDRAGEQYF.

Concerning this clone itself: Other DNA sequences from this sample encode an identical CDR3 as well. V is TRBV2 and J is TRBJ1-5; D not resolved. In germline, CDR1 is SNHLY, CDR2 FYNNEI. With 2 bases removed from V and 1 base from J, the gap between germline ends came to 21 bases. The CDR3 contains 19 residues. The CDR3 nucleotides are TGTGCCAGCAGTGAATGGGCGAACGAGGGAGTATTAAGCAATCAGCCCCAGCATTTT. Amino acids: CASSEWANEGVLSNQPQHF.

CDR3: CASRPEAGSNEQFF. The CDR3 DNA sequence: TGTGCCAGCAGACCGGAAGCGGGTTCTAATGAGCAGTTCTTC. This chain joins TRBV6-1 and TRBJ2-1; a weak D match, TRBD2 (6 bases). This CDR3 has 14 residues. Trimming removed 6 bases from V and 7 bases from J, with 16 bases in between. Germline values: CDR1 MNHNS, CDR2 SASEGT.

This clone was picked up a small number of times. The CDR3 region has the DNA TGTGCCAGCAGCGTAGGGGAGGTCACAGATACGCAGTATTTT. Translation: CASSVGEVTDTQYF. The chain uses TRBV9 and TRBJ2-3; a possible D gene is TRBD2 (6 bases). CDR3 length: 14 amino acids. V was cut by 0 bases and J by 2 bases, with 7 bases left in between. Per germline, CDR1 SGDLS and CDR2 YYNGEE.